The 23 T cell receptor beta chains given below trace back to one sample, sequenced in a study of blood T cell repertoires in COVID-19. Assay used: immunoSEQ multiplex PCR; TCRdb lists only in-frame clones, some missing. In the table there are hundreds of thousands of clones, 75% to 85% of which are singletons. Sequencing was performed on peripheral blood. The source of these receptors is a human donor in a cohort sampled during active COVID-19.

The J gene is TRBJ2-2, the V gene TRBV6-5; D possibly corresponds to TRBD2 (6 bases). The V gene's germline CDR1 is MNHEY and CDR2 SVGAGI. V was shortened by 11 bases and J by 5 bases, with 9 bases between the two germline ends. There are 11 residues in the CDR3. The DNA for the CDR3 is TGTGCCGGGGGGAGGACCGGGGAGCTGTTTTTT. This gives the protein CAGGRTGELFF.

In its sample, this clone was seen once. The CDR3 spells CASCGPPSYNEQFF. For the CDR3, the DNA is TGTGCCAGTTGCGGGCCCCCATCCTACAATGAGCAGTTCTTC. V gene TRBV19 combines with J gene TRBJ2-1; tentative D call: TRBD2 (5 bases). Trimming pared 8 bases from V and 1 base from J, leaving 12 bases between. The CDR3 loop spans 14 amino acids. Germline loops: CDR1 LNHDA, CDR2 SQIVND (reference sequence). Supplemented by reference TRBV19 and TRBJ2-1, the full variable domain reads DGGITQSPKYLFRKEGQNVTLSCEQNLNHDAMYWYRQDPGQGLRLIYYSQIVNDFQKGDIAEGYSVSREKKESFPLTVTSAQKNPTAFYLCASCGPPSYNEQFFGPGTRLTVL.

The gene calls are TRBV7-3 and TRBJ2-1; D might be TRBD1 (5 bases). CDR3 size: 15 residues. In germline, CDR1 is SGHTA, CDR2 FQGTGA. Trimming pared 0 bases from V and 7 bases from J, leaving 13 bases between. CDR3 residues: CASSLTGAEENEQFF. The CDR3 DNA is TGTGCCAGCAGCTTAACTGGGGCAGAGGAAAATGAGCAGTTCTTC.

The J gene is TRBJ1-2, the V gene TRBV5-1; D possibly corresponds to TRBD1 (6 bases). The V end was cut by 0 bases, the J end by 2 bases, with 11 bases between. The germline CDR1 and CDR2 sequences are SGHRS and YFSETQ. This CDR3 comprises 15 residues. In DNA, the CDR3 is TGCGCCAGCAGCTTGGATCGCAGGGGAAACTATGGCTACACCTTC. Translating gives CASSLDRRGNYGYTF.

This chain links TRBV4-1 with TRBJ1-2; TRBD1 matches at 12 bases. The germline CDR1 and CDR2 sequences are MGHRA and YSYEKL. The length of the CDR3 is 17 residues. The V segment lost 2 bases and the J segment 6 bases; nucleotides outside the gene matches: 10. CDR3 bases: TGCGCCAGCAGCCAATTTACCGGGACAGGGGGCCGGGATGGCTACACCTTC. The encoded protein is CASSQFTGTGGRDGYTF.

The chain is built from TRBV5-5 and TRBJ1-1, with 10 bases fitting TRBD1. Germline V gene data show CDR1 as SGHKS and CDR2 as YYEKEE (reference sequence). The ends lost 4 bases at V and 2 bases at J; junction bases unmatched: 8. This CDR3 spans 16 amino acids. DNA of the CDR3: TGTGCCAGCAGCGGGGGACAGGGGTTAGGAAACACTGAAGCTTTCTTT. It translates to CASSGGQGLGNTEAFF. The full variable domain, completed using reference TRBV5-5 and TRBJ1-1, is DAGVTQSPTHLIKTRGQQVTLRCSPISGHKSVSWYQQVLGQGPQFIFQYYEKEERGRGNFPDRFSARQFPNYSSELNVNALLLGDSALYLCASSGGQGLGNTEAFFGQGTRLTVV.

The rearrangement uses TRBV19 and TRBJ1-5; D gene unclear. V lost 1 base to trimming and J lost 2 bases, with 12 bases between them. The germline CDR1 and CDR2 sequences are LNHDA and SQIVND (reference sequence). The CDR3 is made up of 16 amino acids. The CDR3 region is CASSIVGGSRNQPQHF. The CDR3 DNA sequence: TGTGCCAGTAGTATAGTGGGCGGGTCACGCAATCAGCCCCAGCATTTT.

The rearrangement links TRBV24-1 to TRBJ2-3, with 7 bases fitting TRBD1. Germline values: CDR1 KGHDR, CDR2 SFDVKD. V lost 2 bases to trimming and J lost 3 bases; unmatched junction nucleotides: 4. This CDR3 is built from 15 residues. CDR3 in DNA: TGTGCCACCAGTGATTCCTTGACAGGGACAGATACGCAGTATTTT. The encoded protein is CATSDSLTGTDTQYF.

The J gene is TRBJ1-6, the V gene TRBV5-1, with unresolved D. V lost 4 bases and J 9 bases, leaving 14 bases between the germline ends. The CDR3 consists of 14 residues. In germline, CDR1 is SGHRS, CDR2 YFSETQ. The CDR3 spells CASSSTGYGSPLHF. The CDR3 DNA follows: TGCGCCAGCAGCAGTACGGGGTATGGTTCACCCCTCCACTTT.

The chain has TRBV4-2 and TRBJ2-3, with 7 positions matching TRBD2. After removal of 6 bases from V and 0 bases from J, the junction contained 6 bases not matched to a gene. Germline V gene sequence: CDR1 LGHNA, CDR2 YNFKEQ. The CDR3 has 15 residues. CDR3 in amino acids: CASRLAAASTDTQYF. Written as DNA, the CDR3 is TGTGCCAGCAGGCTAGCGGCAGCTAGCACAGATACGCAGTATTTT.

V gene TRBV6-5 combines with J gene TRBJ2-3, with D possibly TRBD1 on 7 matching bases. The CDR3 is 14 residues long. From germline, CDR1 is MNHEY and CDR2 SVGAGI. V lost 6 bases, J lost 2 bases, and 12 bases lay in between. CDR3 in amino acids: CASSGGQPTDTQYF. CDR3 bases: TGTGCCAGCAGCGGGGGACAGCCCACAGATACGCAGTATTTT.

This clone was observed a handful of times. The rearrangement links TRBV5-1 to TRBJ2-7, with D possibly TRBD1 on 5 matching bases. V was pared by 1 base and J by 3 bases, with 14 bases between. This CDR3 has 15 amino acids. Germline values: CDR1 SGHRS, CDR2 YFSETQ. Here the CDR3 reads CASSLLQGRVYEQYF. The DNA of the CDR3 is TGCGCCAGCAGCTTGCTGCAGGGAAGGGTCTACGAGCAGTACTTC.

The chain links TRBV2 to TRBJ2-1; D remains unclear. The CDR3 runs 15 residues. With 6 bases removed from V and 1 base from J, the gap between germline ends came to 13 bases. Germline CDR1 SNHLY, CDR2 FYNNEI. CDR3 sequence: CASSDDTFSYNEQFF. The CDR3 DNA sequence: TGTGCCAGCAGCGATGACACCTTTTCCTACAATGAGCAGTTCTTC. Supplemented by reference TRBV2 and TRBJ2-1, the full variable domain reads EPEVTQTPSHQVTQMGQEVILRCVPISNHLYFYWYRQILGQKVEFLVSFYNNEISEKSEIFDDQFSVERPDGSNFTLKIRSTKLEDSAMYFCASSDDTFSYNEQFFGPGTRLTVL.

The chain links TRBV7-3 to TRBJ2-1; D gene uncertain. V lost 1 base to trimming and J lost 4 bases, with 5 bases between them. The CDR3 is made up of 13 amino acids. Germline V gives CDR1 SGHTA, CDR2 FQGTGA. The CDR3 is CASSLSAYNEQFF. The CDR3 coding sequence is TGTGCCAGCAGCTTAAGCGCTTACAATGAGCAGTTCTTC.

Here the CDR3 DNA reads TGTGCCAGCAGTTCTCAGGACAGGTCCAACAATGAGCAGTTCTTC. Protein: CASSSQDRSNNEQFF. This chain joins TRBV6-6 and TRBJ2-1; 7 nucleotides align to TRBD1. Per germline, CDR1 MNHNY and CDR2 SVGAGI (reference sequence). CDR3 length: 15 residues. V dropped 4 bases and J dropped 5; count of bases not matched to a gene: 8.

The rearrangement uses TRBV5-5 and TRBJ2-3; TRBD2 matches 12 bases. The CDR3 extends over 16 amino acids. J lost 5 bases, V lost 6 bases, and 10 bases had no gene match. Germline CDR1 reads SGHKS; CDR2 reads YYEKEE (reference sequence). This CDR3 reads CASNTRWTSGKDTQYF. The DNA of the CDR3 is TGTGCCAGCAATACCCGGTGGACTAGCGGGAAAGATACGCAGTATTTT.

The gene calls are TRBV12-3 or TRBV12-4 and TRBJ2-2, with D possibly matching TRBD2 (5 bases). This CDR3 is 12 amino acids long. Trimming pared 6 bases from V and 9 bases from J, leaving 11 bases between. The CDR3 sequence is CASSRGSWELFF. In DNA, the CDR3 is TGTGCCAGCAGCCGGGGTTCGTGGGAGCTGTTTTTT.

The CDR3: CASSLTITNEQFF. In DNA form, the CDR3 reads TGTGCCAGCAGCTTAACTATCACTAATGAGCAGTTCTTC. J is TRBJ2-1 and V is TRBV7-3; D is unclear. Per germline, CDR1 SGHTA and CDR2 FQGTGA. Trimming left V 0 bases short and J 7 bases short, with 7 bases between. The CDR3 sequence is 13 residues long.

This clone was counted ten times or more. This chain uses TRBV6-2 or TRBV6-3 with TRBJ1-4, with D perhaps TRBD1 (5 bases). Trimming shortened V by 5 bases and J by 4 bases, and 17 bases separated the two germline ends. The CDR3 spans 16 residues. Germline V lookup: CDR1 MNHEY, CDR2 SVGEGT. The CDR3 DNA reads TGTGCCAGCAGTGCTCCTTCAGGGTGGGATAATGAAAAACTGTTTTTT. It encodes CASSAPSGWDNEKLFF.

This sequence joins TRBV5-1 and TRBJ1-6; unclear D gene. In germline, CDR1 is SGHRS, CDR2 YFSETQ. The CDR3 is made up of 16 amino acids. V lost 4 bases to trimming and J lost 0 bases, with 11 bases between them. This chain's CDR3 is CASSPFGSSYNSPLHF. DNA for the CDR3: TGCGCCAGCAGCCCTTTCGGGAGCTCCTATAATTCACCCCTCCACTTT.

The V gene is TRBV5-1, the J gene TRBJ2-7, with a possible D match to TRBD1 (6 bases). Per germline, CDR1 SGHRS and CDR2 YFSETQ. Deletions cut 5 bases from V and 7 bases from J, with 16 bases between. The CDR3 has 13 amino acids. The CDR3 here is CASSENRAGEQYF. As DNA, the CDR3 is TGCGCCAGCAGTGAGAACAGGGCGGGTGAGCAGTACTTC.

As concerns this clone: Other DNA sequences in the same sample also yield this CDR3. CDR3 loop: CASSQASYEQYF. The CDR3 DNA follows: TGTGCCAGCAGCCAAGCCTCGTACGAGCAGTACTTC. The chain joins TRBV14 to TRBJ2-7; D remains unclear. Germline values: CDR1 SGHDN, CDR2 FVKESK. The CDR3 sequence is 12 residues long. Between the trimmed V and J ends, which lost 1 base and 4 bases, there was a span of 5 bases.

This chain connects TRBV5-6 to TRBJ1-2; D gene uncertain. Trimming took 0 bases from V and 3 from J, leaving 15 bases between them. The CDR3 has 16 amino acids. CDR1 and CDR2 (germline): SGHDT, YYEEEE. CDR3 sequence: CASSLALEGGHYGYTF. CDR3 bases: TGTGCCAGCAGCTTGGCCCTGGAAGGAGGGCACTATGGCTACACCTTC.